This T cell receptor (beta chain) stems from a study of regulatory T cells in long-lasting Graves disease. With iRepertoire HTBI primers and Arm-PCR of CDR3 regions, TCR beta libraries were built. TCRdb itself ran the multiplex PCR reads through MiXCR, one entry per CDR3 protein. This table has roughly 440,000 distinct CDR3 sequences, less than 20% appearing once. The sample's time point: newly diagnosed GD, antithyroid drugs for less than 3 months. Generation of the TCR library employed RNA extracted from PBMCs. Unmatched junction bases numbered 11, after V lost 2 bases and J lost 7 bases. Germline V lookup: CDR1 MNHEY, CDR2 SVGEGT. The CDR3 spans 17 residues. This clonotype has more than one count but fewer than ten. In addition, the sample was reused for a study of T cells in Graves' hyperthyroidism and ophthalmopathy.

The specimen comprised peripheral blood mononuclear cells (PBMCs), sampled at new diagnosis, from a patient treated with antithyroid drugs. The chain has TRBV6-2 or TRBV6-3 and TRBJ2-2, with TRBD2 matching over 9 bases. This sequence originates from a woman between 18 and 29 years old with Graves disease. The CDR3 sequence is CASSYPLLAGRDGELFF. The DNA of the CDR3 is TGTGCCAGCAGTTACCCCCTCCTAGCGGGAAGAGACGGGGAGCTGTTTTTT.